What follows is one TCR beta chain and its context. What it recognizes is unknown. The entry originates in a study of cytomegalovirus exposure and HLA in healthy donors. Findings and caveats of the study: Later analysis showed most CMV-associated TCR beta chains appearing HLA-restricted.

The primer mix had 60 Vbeta and 13 Jbeta primers. Sequencing used immunoSEQ multiplex PCR; TCRdb keeps in-frame clones, though not all of them. This repertoire shows approximately 170,000 clones, roughly 73% found once; its top ten account for over 4.5%. This receptor was identified in a male donor in good health and CMV-seronegative. Sequenced: PBMCs.

The CDR3 region has the DNA TGTGCCAGTAGTATTTATCGGGTAGGACAAGAGACCCAGTACTTC. Residues: CASSIYRVGQETQYF. V is TRBV19 and J is TRBJ2-5; D is unresolved. The CDR3 sequence is 15 residues long. The V gene's germline CDR1 is LNHDA and CDR2 SQIVND (reference sequence). Trimming shortened V by 3 bases and J by 2 bases, and 13 bases separated the two germline ends.